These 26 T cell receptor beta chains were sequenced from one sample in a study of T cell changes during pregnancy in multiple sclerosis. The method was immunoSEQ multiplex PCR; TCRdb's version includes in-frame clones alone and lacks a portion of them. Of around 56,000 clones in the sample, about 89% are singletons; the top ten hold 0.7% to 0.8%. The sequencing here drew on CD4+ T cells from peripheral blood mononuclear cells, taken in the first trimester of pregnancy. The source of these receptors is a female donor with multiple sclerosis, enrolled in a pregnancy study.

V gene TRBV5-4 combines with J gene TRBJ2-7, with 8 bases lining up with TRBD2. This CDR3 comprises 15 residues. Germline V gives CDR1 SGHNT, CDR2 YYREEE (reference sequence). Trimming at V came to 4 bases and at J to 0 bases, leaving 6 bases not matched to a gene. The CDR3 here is CASSLSRGASYEQYF. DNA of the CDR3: TGTGCCAGCAGCCTCTCGCGGGGGGCCTCCTACGAGCAGTACTTC.

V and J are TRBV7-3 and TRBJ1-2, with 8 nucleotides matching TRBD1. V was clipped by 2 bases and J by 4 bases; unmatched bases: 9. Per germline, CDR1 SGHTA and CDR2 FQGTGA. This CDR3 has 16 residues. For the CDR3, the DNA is TGTGCCAGCAGCTTATCGCCAGGGGGCGCTGGCTATGGCTACACCTTC. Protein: CASSLSPGGAGYGYTF.

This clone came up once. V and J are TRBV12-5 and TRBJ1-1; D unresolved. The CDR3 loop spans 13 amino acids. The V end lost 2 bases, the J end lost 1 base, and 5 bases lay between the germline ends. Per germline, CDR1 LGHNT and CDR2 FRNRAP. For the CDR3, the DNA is TGTGCTAGTGGTTTGAAAGCGAACACTGAAGCTTTCTTT. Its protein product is CASGLKANTEAFF.

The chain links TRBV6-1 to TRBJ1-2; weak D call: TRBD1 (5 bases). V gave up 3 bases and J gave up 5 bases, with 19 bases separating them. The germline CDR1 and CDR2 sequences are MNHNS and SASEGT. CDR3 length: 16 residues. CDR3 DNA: TGTGCCAGCAGTGAGGGGGGTCCGGGCGCGGCTTATGGCTACACCTTC. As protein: CASSEGGPGAAYGYTF.

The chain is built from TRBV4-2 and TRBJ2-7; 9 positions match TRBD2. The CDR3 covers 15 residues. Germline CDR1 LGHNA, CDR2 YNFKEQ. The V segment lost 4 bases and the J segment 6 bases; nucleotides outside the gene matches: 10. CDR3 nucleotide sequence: TGTGCCAGCAGCCGGGAAGCGGGGGGTTCGGGCGAGCAGTACTTC. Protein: CASSREAGGSGEQYF.

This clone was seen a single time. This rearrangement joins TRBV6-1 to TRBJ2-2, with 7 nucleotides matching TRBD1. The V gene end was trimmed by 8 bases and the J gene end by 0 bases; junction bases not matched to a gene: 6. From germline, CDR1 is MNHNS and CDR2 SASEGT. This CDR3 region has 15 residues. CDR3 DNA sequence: TGTGCCAGCTGCCGACAGGGTCCGAACACCGGGGAGCTGTTTTTT. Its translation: CASCRQGPNTGELFF.

The CDR3 DNA is TGTGCCAGCAGTTTATCGGTGGCAGGGCGGCGGGGTGGCTACACCTTC. This codes for CASSLSVAGRRGGYTF. V is TRBV27 and J is TRBJ1-2; D perhaps matches TRBD1 (5 bases). This CDR3 region has 16 residues. V was cut by 0 bases and J by 7 bases, with 18 bases left in between. Germline V gives CDR1 MNHEY, CDR2 SMNVEV (reference sequence).

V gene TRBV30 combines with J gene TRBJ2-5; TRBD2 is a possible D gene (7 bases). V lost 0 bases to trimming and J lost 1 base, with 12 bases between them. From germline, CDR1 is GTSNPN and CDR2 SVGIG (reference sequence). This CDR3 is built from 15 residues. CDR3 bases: TGTGCCTGGAGTGTACGCGGGGGCCTCCAAGAGACCCAGTACTTC. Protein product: CAWSVRGGLQETQYF.

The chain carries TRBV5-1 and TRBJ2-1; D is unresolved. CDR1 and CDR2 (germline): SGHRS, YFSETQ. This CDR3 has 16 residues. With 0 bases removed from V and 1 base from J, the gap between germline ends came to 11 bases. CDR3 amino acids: CASSLGAGPSYNEQFF. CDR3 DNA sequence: TGCGCCAGCAGCTTGGGGGCAGGCCCTTCCTACAATGAGCAGTTCTTC. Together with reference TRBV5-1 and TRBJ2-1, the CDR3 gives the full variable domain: KAGVTQTPRYLIKTRGQQVTLSCSPISGHRSVSWYQQTPGQGLQFLFEYFSETQRNKGNFPGRFSGRQFSNSRSEMNVSTLELGDSALYLCASSLGAGPSYNEQFFGPGTRLTVL.

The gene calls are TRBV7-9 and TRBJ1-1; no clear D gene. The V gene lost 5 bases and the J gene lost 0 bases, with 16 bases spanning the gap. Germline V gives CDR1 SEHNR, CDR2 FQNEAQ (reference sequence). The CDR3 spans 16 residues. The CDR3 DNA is TGTGCCAGCAGCACGGTTAGGAGGGCCCTGAACACTGAAGCTTTCTTT. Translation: CASSTVRRALNTEAFF. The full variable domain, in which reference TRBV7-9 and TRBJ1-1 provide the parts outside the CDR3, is DTGVSQNPRHKITKRGQNVTFRCDPISEHNRLYWYRQTLGQGPEFLTYFQNEAQLEKSRLLSDRFSAERPKGSFSTLEIQRTEQGDSAMYLCASSTVRRALNTEAFFGQGTRLTVV.

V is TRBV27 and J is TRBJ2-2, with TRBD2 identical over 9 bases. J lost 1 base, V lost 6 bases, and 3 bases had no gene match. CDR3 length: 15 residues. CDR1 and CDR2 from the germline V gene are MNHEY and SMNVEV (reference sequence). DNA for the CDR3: TGTGCCAGCAGGCCTAGCGGGGAGAACACCGGGGAGCTGTTTTTT. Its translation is CASRPSGENTGELFF.

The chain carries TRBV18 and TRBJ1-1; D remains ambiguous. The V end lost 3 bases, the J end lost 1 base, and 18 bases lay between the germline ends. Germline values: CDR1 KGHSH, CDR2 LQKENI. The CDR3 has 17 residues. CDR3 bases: TGTGCCAGCTCACCCCTCGTGACGAGAGGCCCGAACACTGAAGCTTTCTTT. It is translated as CASSPLVTRGPNTEAFF.

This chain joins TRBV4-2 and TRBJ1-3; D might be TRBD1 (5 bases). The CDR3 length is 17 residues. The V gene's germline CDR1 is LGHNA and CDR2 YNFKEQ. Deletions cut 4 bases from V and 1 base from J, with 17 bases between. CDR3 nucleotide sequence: TGTGCCAGCAGCCTTATTACGGGGAGGGGATCTGGAAACACCATATATTTT. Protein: CASSLITGRGSGNTIYF.

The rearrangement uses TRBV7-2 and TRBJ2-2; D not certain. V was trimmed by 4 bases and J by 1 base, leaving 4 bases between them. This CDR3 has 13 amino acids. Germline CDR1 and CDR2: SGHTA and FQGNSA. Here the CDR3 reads CASSSLNTGELFF. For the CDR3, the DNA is TGTGCCAGCAGCTCCTTGAACACCGGGGAGCTGTTTTTT.

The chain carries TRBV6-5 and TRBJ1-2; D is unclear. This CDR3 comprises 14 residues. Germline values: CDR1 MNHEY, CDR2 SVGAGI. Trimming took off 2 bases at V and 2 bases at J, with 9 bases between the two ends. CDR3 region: CASSYASKNYGYTF. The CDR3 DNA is TGTGCCAGCAGTTACGCAAGCAAGAACTATGGCTACACCTTC.

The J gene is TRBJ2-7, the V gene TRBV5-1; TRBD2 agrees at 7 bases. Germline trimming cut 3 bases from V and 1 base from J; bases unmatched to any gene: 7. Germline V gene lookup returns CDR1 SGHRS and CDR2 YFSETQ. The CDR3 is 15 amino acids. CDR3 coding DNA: TGCGCCAGCAGCTGGCCTGGGCGGGGGTCCTACGAGCAGTACTTC. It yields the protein CASSWPGRGSYEQYF.

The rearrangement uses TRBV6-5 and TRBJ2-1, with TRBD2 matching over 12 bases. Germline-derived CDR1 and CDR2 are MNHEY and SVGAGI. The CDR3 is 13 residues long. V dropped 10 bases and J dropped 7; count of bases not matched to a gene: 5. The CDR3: CATRLAGVNEQFF. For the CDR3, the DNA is TGTGCCACGAGACTAGCGGGGGTTAATGAGCAGTTCTTC.

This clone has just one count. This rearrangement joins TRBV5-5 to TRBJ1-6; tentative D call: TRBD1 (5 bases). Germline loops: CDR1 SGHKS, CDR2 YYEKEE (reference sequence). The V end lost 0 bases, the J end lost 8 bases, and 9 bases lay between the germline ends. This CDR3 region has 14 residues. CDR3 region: CASSLGAGYSPLHF. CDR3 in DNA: TGTGCCAGCAGCTTGGGGGCAGGGTATTCACCCCTCCACTTT.

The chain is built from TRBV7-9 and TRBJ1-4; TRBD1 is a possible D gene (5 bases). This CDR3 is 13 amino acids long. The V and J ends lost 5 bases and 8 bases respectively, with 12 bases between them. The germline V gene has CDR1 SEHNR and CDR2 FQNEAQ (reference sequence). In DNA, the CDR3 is TGTGCCAGCAGCCGGAGGGGTGGGGAAAAACTGTTTTTT. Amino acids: CASSRRGGEKLFF.

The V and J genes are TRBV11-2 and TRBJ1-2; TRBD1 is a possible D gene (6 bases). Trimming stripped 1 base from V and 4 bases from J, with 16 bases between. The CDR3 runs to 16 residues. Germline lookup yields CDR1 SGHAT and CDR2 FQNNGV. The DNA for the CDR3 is TGTGCCAGCAGCTTAGCAGGGGCCCATGGAAGCTATGGCTACACCTTC. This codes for CASSLAGAHGSYGYTF.

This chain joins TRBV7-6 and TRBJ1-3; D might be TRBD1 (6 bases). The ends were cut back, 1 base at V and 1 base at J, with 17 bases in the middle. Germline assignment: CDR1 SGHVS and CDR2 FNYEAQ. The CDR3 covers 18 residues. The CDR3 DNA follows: TGTGCCAGCAGCTTAGTATCCGGGGGGACATCTTCTGGAAACACCATATATTTT. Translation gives CASSLVSGGTSSGNTIYF.

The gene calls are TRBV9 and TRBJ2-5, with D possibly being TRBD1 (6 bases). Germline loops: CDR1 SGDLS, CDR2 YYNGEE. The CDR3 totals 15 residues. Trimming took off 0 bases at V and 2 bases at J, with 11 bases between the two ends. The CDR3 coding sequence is TGTGCCAGCAGCGTAGCCCGGACAGAACAAGAGACCCAGTACTTC. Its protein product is CASSVARTEQETQYF. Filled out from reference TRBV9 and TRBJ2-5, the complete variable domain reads DSGVTQTPKHLITATGQRVTLRCSPRSGDLSVYWYQQSLDQGLQFLIQYYNGEERAKGNILERFSAQQFPDLHSELNLSSLELGDSALYFCASSVARTEQETQYFGPGTRLLVL.

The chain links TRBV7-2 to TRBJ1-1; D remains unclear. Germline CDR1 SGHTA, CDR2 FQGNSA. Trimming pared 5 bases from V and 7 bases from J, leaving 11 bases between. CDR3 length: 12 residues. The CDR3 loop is CASSLQAFEAFF. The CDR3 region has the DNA TGTGCCAGCAGCCTCCAGGCTTTTGAAGCTTTCTTT.

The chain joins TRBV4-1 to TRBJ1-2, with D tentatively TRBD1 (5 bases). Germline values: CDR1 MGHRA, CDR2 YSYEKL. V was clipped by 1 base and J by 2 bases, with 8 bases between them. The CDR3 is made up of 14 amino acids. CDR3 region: CASSQVDRNYGYTF. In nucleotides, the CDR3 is TGCGCCAGCAGCCAAGTCGACAGAAACTATGGCTACACCTTC.

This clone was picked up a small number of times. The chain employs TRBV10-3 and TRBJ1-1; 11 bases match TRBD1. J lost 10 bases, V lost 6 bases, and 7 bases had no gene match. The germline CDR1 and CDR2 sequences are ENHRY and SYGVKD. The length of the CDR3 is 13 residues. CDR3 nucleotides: TGTGCCATCAGACCGGGACAGGGGGTTGGAGCTTTCTTT. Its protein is CAIRPGQGVGAFF.

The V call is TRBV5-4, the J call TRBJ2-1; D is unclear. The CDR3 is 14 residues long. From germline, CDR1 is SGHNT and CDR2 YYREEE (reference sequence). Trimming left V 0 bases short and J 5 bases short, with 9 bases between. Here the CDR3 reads CASSLGGFNNEQFF. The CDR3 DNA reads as TGTGCCAGCAGCTTGGGAGGATTCAACAATGAGCAGTTCTTC.